A selection of T cell receptor beta chains follows, all from one sample in a study of Ad26.COV2.S vaccination and SARS-CoV-2 variants. Only in-frame clones appear in the TCRdb table, and some are missing; sequencing was by immunoSEQ multiplex PCR. The repertoire holds 300,000 to 400,000 clones, with 70% to 90% as singletons. Sequenced here: peripheral blood, sampled in a trial of Ad26.COV2.S vaccine versus placebo. The receptors derive from a person aged 18-60 years who received the Ad26.COV2.S COVID-19 vaccine or a placebo. Each CDR3 is given with its conserved first and last residue. Fields, in order: D gene, J gene, V gene, clone size, CDR3 protein, CDR3 DNA. A D gene is named only where the DNA matches it firmly. Expanded clones get a size class; other rows say once, few or many, or leave the size out.

D gene: TRBD2
J gene: TRBJ2-1
V gene: TRBV4-1
clone size: NA
CDR3 protein: CASSQEISRGGFVDEQFF
CDR3 DNA: TGCGCCAGCAGCCAAGAGATTTCTCGGGGGGGCTTTGTGGATGAGCAGTTCTTC

D gene: TRBD1
J gene: TRBJ1-3
V gene: TRBV3-1/TRBV3-2
clone size: NA
CDR3 protein: CASSIGQASGNTIYF
CDR3 DNA: TGTGCCAGCAGCATCGGACAGGCATCTGGAAACACCATATATTTT

D gene: NA
J gene: TRBJ1-2
V gene: TRBV6-1
clone size: few
CDR3 protein: CASSEVGSYGYTF
CDR3 DNA: TGTGCCAGCAGTGAAGTGGGGAGCTATGGCTACACCTTC

D gene: TRBD2
J gene: TRBJ2-3
V gene: TRBV6-2/TRBV6-3
clone size: NA
CDR3 protein: CASSLLAGDTDTQYF
CDR3 DNA: TGTGCCAGCAGCTTGCTCGCGGGGGACACAGATACGCAGTATTTT

D gene: NA
J gene: TRBJ2-3
V gene: TRBV7-2
clone size: NA
CDR3 protein: CASSLGLGDTQYF
CDR3 DNA: TGTGCCAGCAGCTTAGGTCTCGGGGATACGCAGTATTTT

D gene: NA
J gene: TRBJ1-1
V gene: TRBV7-8
clone size: NA
CDR3 protein: CASSLLDGDQAFF
CDR3 DNA: TGTGCCAGCAGCTTACTGGACGGCGACCAAGCTTTCTTT

D gene: NA
J gene: TRBJ2-5
V gene: TRBV6-2/TRBV6-3
clone size: few
CDR3 protein: CASSIVAQETQYF
CDR3 DNA: TGTGCCAGCAGTATCGTGGCCCAAGAGACCCAGTACTTC

D gene: TRBD2
J gene: TRBJ2-7
V gene: TRBV4-3
clone size: NA
CDR3 protein: CASSHSGGYEQYF
CDR3 DNA: TGCGCCAGCAGCCACTCCGGGGGGTACGAGCAGTACTTC

D gene: TRBD2
J gene: TRBJ2-1
V gene: TRBV5-1
clone size: NA
CDR3 protein: CASRLTSGSTEQFF
CDR3 DNA: TGCGCCAGCAGGCTAACTAGCGGGAGTACTGAGCAGTTCTTC

D gene: TRBD1
J gene: TRBJ1-1
V gene: TRBV2
clone size: NA
CDR3 protein: CASRRDRQNTEAFF
CDR3 DNA: TGTGCCAGCAGAAGGGACAGGCAGAACACTGAAGCTTTCTTT

D gene: NA
J gene: TRBJ2-7
V gene: TRBV6-5
clone size: NA
CDR3 protein: CASSYSSLYSYEQYF
CDR3 DNA: TGTGCCAGCAGTTACTCGAGTCTCTACTCCTACGAGCAGTACTTC

D gene: TRBD2
J gene: TRBJ2-1
V gene: TRBV27
clone size: NA
CDR3 protein: CASSLSLAGGRFGYNEQFF
CDR3 DNA: TGTGCCAGCAGTTTGTCTCTAGCGGGGGGGCGATTTGGGTACAATGAGCAGTTCTTC

D gene: NA
J gene: TRBJ2-5
V gene: TRBV30
clone size: NA
CDR3 protein: CAWSTTATRETQYF
CDR3 DNA: TGTGCCTGGAGTACGACCGCGACTAGGGAGACCCAGTACTTC

D gene: NA
J gene: TRBJ2-2
V gene: TRBV27
clone size: NA
CDR3 protein: CASSFRGRANTGELFF
CDR3 DNA: TGTGCCAGCAGTTTCCGCGGCAGGGCGAACACCGGGGAGCTGTTTTTT

D gene: NA
J gene: TRBJ1-2
V gene: TRBV4-3
clone size: NA
CDR3 protein: CASSRNYLPSNGYTF
CDR3 DNA: TGCGCCAGCAGTCGCAATTACCTCCCGAGTAATGGCTACACCTTC

D gene: TRBD1
J gene: TRBJ2-1
V gene: TRBV6-2/TRBV6-3
clone size: NA
CDR3 protein: CASSLRDRDSHNEQFF
CDR3 DNA: TGTGCCAGCAGTCTCCGGGACAGGGATTCTCACAATGAGCAGTTCTTC

D gene: TRBD1
J gene: TRBJ1-1
V gene: TRBV7-2
clone size: once
CDR3 protein: CASSPRTGVTTEAFF
CDR3 DNA: TGTGCCAGCAGCCCACGGACAGGGGTTACCACTGAAGCTTTCTTT

D gene: NA
J gene: TRBJ2-7
V gene: TRBV5-1
clone size: NA
CDR3 protein: CASSLKGGGNYEQYF
CDR3 DNA: TGCGCCAGCAGCTTGAAAGGGGGCGGGAACTACGAGCAGTACTTC

D gene: NA
J gene: TRBJ2-2
V gene: TRBV5-1
clone size: few
CDR3 protein: CASSLGQAGELFF
CDR3 DNA: TGCGCCAGCAGCTTGGGACAGGCCGGGGAGCTGTTTTTT

D gene: NA
J gene: TRBJ1-6
V gene: TRBV7-8
clone size: NA
CDR3 protein: CASSFWGNSPLHF
CDR3 DNA: TGTGCCAGCAGCTTTTGGGGTAATTCACCCCTCCACTTT

D gene: TRBD1
J gene: TRBJ2-5
V gene: TRBV28
clone size: once
CDR3 protein: CASSTTGQGIRGPQETQYF
CDR3 DNA: TGTGCCAGCAGTACCACCGGACAGGGGATACGAGGGCCGCAAGAGACCCAGTACTTC

D gene: TRBD2
J gene: TRBJ2-7
V gene: TRBV4-3
clone size: NA
CDR3 protein: CASSQGSGTSTLDVEQYF
CDR3 DNA: TGCGCCAGCAGCCAAGGATCCGGGACTAGCACTCTAGATGTCGAGCAGTACTTC

D gene: NA
J gene: TRBJ1-5
V gene: TRBV7-4
clone size: NA
CDR3 protein: CASSFQLRNQPQHF
CDR3 DNA: TGTGCCAGCAGCTTCCAACTGAGGAATCAGCCCCAGCATTTT

D gene: TRBD1
J gene: TRBJ2-5
V gene: TRBV7-9
clone size: NA
CDR3 protein: CASSLDRGRETQYF
CDR3 DNA: TGTGCCAGCAGCTTGGACAGGGGCCGAGAGACCCAGTACTTC

D gene: TRBD1
J gene: TRBJ2-3
V gene: TRBV19
clone size: NA
CDR3 protein: CASSTGQGKLYTQYF
CDR3 DNA: TGTGCCAGTAGTACGGGACAGGGGAAGCTATATACGCAGTATTTT

D gene: NA
J gene: TRBJ2-1
V gene: TRBV7-8
clone size: NA
CDR3 protein: CASSRGNFNEQFF
CDR3 DNA: TGTGCCAGCAGCCGCGGGAACTTCAATGAGCAGTTCTTC

D gene: NA
J gene: TRBJ2-2
V gene: TRBV6-5
clone size: NA
CDR3 protein: CASRDRRQYTGELFF
CDR3 DNA: TGTGCCAGCCGGGACCGGCGGCAATACACCGGGGAGCTGTTTTTT

D gene: NA
J gene: TRBJ1-5
V gene: TRBV7-2
clone size: NA
CDR3 protein: CASSLRGGGDQPQHF
CDR3 DNA: TGTGCCAGCAGCTTAAGGGGAGGGGGGGATCAGCCCCAGCATTTT

D gene: NA
J gene: TRBJ1-2
V gene: TRBV5-4
clone size: NA
CDR3 protein: CASSSGGKGGNYGYTF
CDR3 DNA: TGTGCCAGCAGCTCCGGTGGGAAGGGTGGTAACTATGGCTACACCTTC

D gene: NA
J gene: TRBJ2-3
V gene: TRBV9
clone size: NA
CDR3 protein: CASSVEVGRTDTQYF
CDR3 DNA: TGTGCCAGCAGCGTAGAAGTAGGGAGAACAGATACGCAGTATTTT

D gene: TRBD1
J gene: TRBJ1-1
V gene: TRBV5-1
clone size: NA
CDR3 protein: CASSLGGTENTEAFF
CDR3 DNA: TGCGCCAGCAGCTTGGGCGGGACAGAGAACACTGAAGCTTTCTTT